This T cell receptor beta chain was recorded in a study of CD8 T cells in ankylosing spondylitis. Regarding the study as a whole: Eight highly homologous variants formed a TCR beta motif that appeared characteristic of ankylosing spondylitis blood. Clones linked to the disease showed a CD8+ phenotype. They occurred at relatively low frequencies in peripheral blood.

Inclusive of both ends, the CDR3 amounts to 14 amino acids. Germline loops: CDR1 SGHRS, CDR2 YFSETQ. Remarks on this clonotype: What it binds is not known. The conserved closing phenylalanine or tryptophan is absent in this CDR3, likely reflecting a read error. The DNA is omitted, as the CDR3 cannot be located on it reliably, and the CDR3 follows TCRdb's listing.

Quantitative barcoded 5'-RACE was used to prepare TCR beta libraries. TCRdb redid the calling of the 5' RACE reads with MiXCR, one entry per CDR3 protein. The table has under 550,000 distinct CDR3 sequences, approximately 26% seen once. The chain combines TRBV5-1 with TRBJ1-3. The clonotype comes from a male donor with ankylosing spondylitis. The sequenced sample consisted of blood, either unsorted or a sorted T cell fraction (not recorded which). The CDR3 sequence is CASSGLDPIVGCVV.